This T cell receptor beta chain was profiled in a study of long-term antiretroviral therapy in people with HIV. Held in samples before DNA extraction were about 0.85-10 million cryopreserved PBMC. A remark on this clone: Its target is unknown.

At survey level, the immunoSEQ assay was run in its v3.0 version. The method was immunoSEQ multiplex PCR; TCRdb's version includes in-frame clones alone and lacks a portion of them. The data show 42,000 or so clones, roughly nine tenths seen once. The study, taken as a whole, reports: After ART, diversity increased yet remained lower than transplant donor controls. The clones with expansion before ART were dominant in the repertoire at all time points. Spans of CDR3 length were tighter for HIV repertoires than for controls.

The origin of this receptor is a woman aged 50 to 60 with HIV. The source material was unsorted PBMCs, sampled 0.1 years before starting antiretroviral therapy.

As DNA, the CDR3 is TGTGCCAGCAGCGATTCATCAATTGGACGGTTTGAAGCTTTCTTT. Translation: CASSDSSIGRFEAFF. The gene calls are TRBV7-9 and TRBJ1-1; no clear D. This CDR3 contains 15 residues. The germline CDR1 and CDR2 sequences are SEHNR and FQNEAQ (reference sequence). The V gene lost 5 bases and the J gene lost 7 bases, with 20 bases spanning the gap.